Presented here are 25 T cell receptor beta chains from one specimen sequenced in a study of blood T cell repertoires in COVID-19. The repertoire was sequenced with immunoSEQ multiplex PCR; TCRdb's copy has only in-frame clones and lacks some. This table holds approximately 50,000 clones, roughly 84% found once. The sample taken for sequencing was peripheral blood. These receptor sequences come from a man in his forties or fifties with active COVID-19.

This sequence joins TRBV19 and TRBJ2-2; D is undetermined. CDR1 and CDR2 (germline): LNHDA, SQIVND (reference sequence). Trimming took off 4 bases at V and 6 bases at J, with 12 bases between the two ends. The CDR3 loop spans 14 amino acids. The CDR3 DNA is TGTGCCAGTAGTAATCTCGGTACTCCCGGGGAGCTGTTTTTT. It translates to CASSNLGTPGELFF.

The V gene is TRBV18, the J gene TRBJ2-6; D might be TRBD1 (5 bases). The CDR3 spans 17 residues. The ends were cut back, 6 bases at V and 0 bases at J, with 15 bases in the middle. CDR1 and CDR2 (germline): KGHSH, LQKENI. This CDR3 is CASSPGQPGSGANVLTF. The CDR3 nucleotides are TGTGCCAGCTCCCCAGGGCAGCCAGGCTCTGGGGCCAACGTCCTGACTTTC.

The chain uses TRBV29-1 and TRBJ1-1; 7 bases fit TRBD1. CDR1 is SQVTM and CDR2 is ANQGSEA in the germline V gene. Losses at the gene ends were 7 bases for V and 3 bases for J; bases not matched to a gene: 8. The CDR3 consists of 13 residues. The DNA of the CDR3 is TGCAGCGCCCGGGACAGTTACGACACTGAAGCTTTCTTT. It translates to CSARDSYDTEAFF.

This chain connects TRBV6-5 to TRBJ1-2; TRBD1 matches 8 bases. Germline assignment: CDR1 MNHEY and CDR2 SVGAGI. V lost 0 bases, J lost 4 bases, and 4 bases stayed unmatched. The CDR3 is 15 amino acids. The CDR3, as DNA: TGTGCCAGCAGTTACTCCGGGACAGGCCTCTATGGCTACACCTTC. Its translation is CASSYSGTGLYGYTF.

The chain has TRBV6-5 and TRBJ1-5; 7 positions match TRBD1. The CDR3 is made up of 15 amino acids. Trimming cost V 6 bases and J 5 bases; bases outside gene matches: 10. CDR1 and CDR2 (germline): MNHEY, SVGAGI. The CDR3 DNA follows: TGTGCCAGCAGAGCCGACAGGGCTGGGTATCAGCCCCAGCATTTT. This gives the protein CASRADRAGYQPQHF.

The chain has TRBV7-2 and TRBJ2-1; possible D gene TRBD2, 5 bases. The CDR3 loop spans 16 amino acids. From germline, CDR1 is SGHTA and CDR2 FQGNSA. The V end lost 2 bases, the J end lost 0 bases, and 11 bases lay between the germline ends. In DNA form, the CDR3 reads TGTGCCAGCAGCTTACAGGCCGGGGTCTCCTACAATGAGCAGTTCTTC. It translates to CASSLQAGVSYNEQFF. Combining the CDR3 with reference TRBV7-2 and TRBJ2-1 gives the whole variable domain GAGVSQSPSNKVTEKGKDVELRCDPISGHTALYWYRQSLGQGLEFLIYFQGNSAPDKSGLPSDRFSAERTGGSVSTLTIQRTQQEDSAVYLCASSLQAGVSYNEQFFGPGTRLTVL.

The CDR3 DNA is TGTGCCAGCAGTTTAAATACTGGGGCCAACGTCCTGACTTTC. This translates into CASSLNTGANVLTF. The chain couples TRBV27 to TRBJ2-6, with no clear D. CDR3 length equals 14 residues. The germline V gene encodes CDR1 MNHEY and CDR2 SMNVEV (reference sequence). V was pared by 2 bases and J by 2 bases, with 4 bases between.

The chain employs TRBV5-6 and TRBJ2-7; 12 bases are a match to TRBD1. J lost 5 bases, V lost 0 bases, and 12 bases had no gene match. Germline values: CDR1 SGHDT, CDR2 YYEEEE. This CDR3 region has 18 residues. CDR3 in amino acids: CASSLGGVSGQGAHEQYF. CDR3 DNA sequence: TGTGCCAGCAGCTTGGGGGGCGTGTCGGGACAGGGGGCCCACGAGCAGTACTTC.

This chain connects TRBV27 to TRBJ1-2, with TRBD1 matching over 9 bases. V shed 0 bases, J shed 9 bases, and the junction held 5 bases outside the gene matches. The CDR3 has 14 amino acids. Per germline, CDR1 MNHEY and CDR2 SMNVEV (reference sequence). Written as DNA, the CDR3 is TGTGCCAGCAGTTTATCGGGGACAGGGAGGAGCTACACCTTC. This codes for CASSLSGTGRSYTF.

The genes are TRBV6-5 and TRBJ1-3, with D maybe TRBD1 (6 bases). Germline values: CDR1 MNHEY, CDR2 SVGAGI. The CDR3 contains 16 residues. Trimming left V 0 bases short and J 3 bases short, with 12 bases between. Here the CDR3 reads CASSYSAGVDGNTIYF. The CDR3 DNA is TGTGCCAGCAGTTACTCGGCAGGGGTGGATGGAAACACCATATATTTT.

This chain connects TRBV27 to TRBJ2-3; 10 bases line up with TRBD2. This CDR3 contains 15 residues. J was trimmed by 1 base and V by 2 bases; bases with no gene match: 0. CDR1 and CDR2 from the germline V gene are MNHEY and SMNVEV (reference sequence). The CDR3 bases are TGTGCCAGCAGTTTACTAGCGGGAGGCACAGATACGCAGTATTTT. Translation gives CASSLLAGGTDTQYF.

The V gene is TRBV15, the J gene TRBJ1-3; D remains ambiguous. The CDR3 loop spans 14 amino acids. The germline V and J ends were trimmed by 1 base and 4 bases, with 8 bases remaining between them. Germline CDR1 reads LNHNV; CDR2 reads YYDKDF (reference sequence). The CDR3 protein is CATSRGGGGNTIYF. The CDR3 DNA sequence: TGTGCCACCAGCAGAGGGGGAGGCGGAAACACCATATATTTT.

The chain carries TRBV11-2 and TRBJ1-1; TRBD1 might be the D (5 bases). Germline V gene data show CDR1 as SGHAT and CDR2 as FQNNGV. This CDR3 has 13 residues. The V and J ends lost 5 bases and 4 bases respectively, with 11 bases between them. The CDR3 is CASSRDWGTEAFF. Written as DNA, the CDR3 is TGTGCCAGCAGCCGGGACTGGGGCACTGAAGCTTTCTTT.

The chain is built from TRBV5-1 and TRBJ2-1; tentatively, D is TRBD1 (7 bases). Per the germline V gene, CDR1 is SGHRS and CDR2 is YFSETQ. The ends were cut back, 6 bases at V and 7 bases at J, with 14 bases in the middle. This CDR3 has 13 amino acids. CDR3 residues: CASKEGAPNEQFF. The CDR3 bases are TGCGCCAGCAAGGAGGGGGCGCCGAATGAGCAGTTCTTC. Full variable domain (missing parts from reference TRBV5-1 and TRBJ2-1): KAGVTQTPRYLIKTRGQQVTLSCSPISGHRSVSWYQQTPGQGLQFLFEYFSETQRNKGNFPGRFSGRQFSNSRSEMNVSTLELGDSALYLCASKEGAPNEQFFGPGTRLTVL.

The genes are TRBV16 and TRBJ2-1; D unclear. The germline V and J ends were trimmed by 4 bases and 6 bases, with 7 bases remaining between them. Per the germline V gene, CDR1 is KGHSY and CDR2 is FQNENV. The CDR3 contains 12 residues. CDR3 residues: CASSPERNEQFF. CDR3 DNA: TGTGCCAGCAGCCCCGAGCGCAATGAGCAGTTCTTC.

The chain combines TRBV5-8 with TRBJ1-5; D remains ambiguous. Germline lookup yields CDR1 SGHTS and CDR2 YDEGEE. CDR3 length: 15 residues. V was trimmed by 4 bases and J by 5 bases, leaving 16 bases between them. The CDR3, as DNA: TGTGCCAGCAGCGCCCTAGACTACGCGGATCAGCCCCAGCATTTT. Its protein product is CASSALDYADQPQHF. Based on the CDR3 plus reference TRBV5-8 and TRBJ1-5, the full variable domain is EAGVTQSPTHLIKTRGQQATLRCSPISGHTSVYWYQQALGLGLQFLLWYDEGEERNRGNFPPRFSGRQFPNYSSELNVNALELEDSALYLCASSALDYADQPQHFGDGTRLSIL.

The chain carries TRBV7-8 and TRBJ2-5, with a tentative D call TRBD1 (6 bases). Germline lookup yields CDR1 SGHVS and CDR2 FQNEAQ. The CDR3 has 13 residues. Trimming removed 1 base from V and 5 bases from J, with 8 bases in between. CDR3 DNA: TGTGCCAGCAGCTTAGTTAGGGGGGAGACCCAGTACTTC. It encodes CASSLVRGETQYF.

Notes on this clone: At one boundary the junction diverges from the germline segment, which might be a read error. The chain carries TRBV2 and TRBJ2-7; TRBD1 is a possible D gene (5 bases). This CDR3 is built from 11 residues. Germline V gene data show CDR1 as SNHLY and CDR2 as FYNNEI. The CDR3 spells CASSYDSSQIF. In DNA form, the CDR3 reads TGTGCCAGCAGTTACGACAGCAGCCAGATCTTC.

V gene TRBV6-5 combines with J gene TRBJ1-5; D may be TRBD1 (5 bases). Per the germline V gene, CDR1 is MNHEY and CDR2 is SVGAGI. Trimming took off 7 bases at V and 0 bases at J, with 10 bases between the two ends. The CDR3 loop spans 14 amino acids. CDR3 protein: CASTQGLSNQPQHF. CDR3 DNA sequence: TGTGCCAGCACCCAGGGTCTTAGCAATCAGCCCCAGCATTTT.

The V call is TRBV6-2 or TRBV6-3, the J call TRBJ1-5; 7 positions match TRBD1. Germline V gene data show CDR1 as MNHEY and CDR2 as SVGEGT. The CDR3 is made up of 18 amino acids. V lost 2 bases to trimming and J lost 2 bases; unmatched junction nucleotides: 12. The CDR3 DNA is TGTGCCAGCAGTTACCCAGACCTGACAGGGTTTGGCAATCAGCCCCAGCATTTT. It is translated as CASSYPDLTGFGNQPQHF.

There are a few counts of this clone. V usage is TRBV24-1 and J usage is TRBJ2-7; 8 bases line up with TRBD1. Trimming took 9 bases from V and 6 from J; bases not matched to a gene: 6. Germline lookup yields CDR1 KGHDR and CDR2 SFDVKD. The CDR3 spans 12 residues. In nucleotides, the CDR3 is TGTGCCACCTCGGACAGGGCAGGCGAGCAGTACTTC. Translation: CATSDRAGEQYF.

Only one count was recorded for this clone. The V call is TRBV2, the J call TRBJ2-5; TRBD1 is a possible D gene (5 bases). The germline V and J ends were trimmed by 6 bases and 5 bases, with 13 bases remaining between them. The V gene's germline CDR1 is SNHLY and CDR2 FYNNEI. The CDR3 is 13 amino acids. CDR3 nucleotides: TGTGCCAGCAGCCCTGTAGCAGGGGAGACCCAGTACTTC. This gives the protein CASSPVAGETQYF. Filled out from reference TRBV2 and TRBJ2-5, the complete variable domain reads EPEVTQTPSHQVTQMGQEVILRCVPISNHLYFYWYRQILGQKVEFLVSFYNNEISEKSEIFDDQFSVERPDGSNFTLKIRSTKLEDSAMYFCASSPVAGETQYFGPGTRLLVL.

The V and J genes are TRBV5-6 and TRBJ1-2; TRBD1 agrees at 8 bases. Germline CDR1 is SGHDT and CDR2 is YYEEEE. Trimming cost V 4 bases and J 7 bases; bases outside gene matches: 3. The CDR3 consists of 12 residues. The CDR3 DNA sequence: TGTGCCAGCAGCCCGCAGGGGGCTGGCTACACCTTC. Translation: CASSPQGAGYTF.

This clone was seen once. The gene calls are TRBV7-6 and TRBJ1-1; D gene unclear. Germline V gives CDR1 SGHVS, CDR2 FNYEAQ. The CDR3 covers 14 residues. Trimming pared 1 base from V and 5 bases from J, leaving 11 bases between. CDR3 sequence: CASSLESGWTEAFF. The CDR3 nucleotides are TGTGCCAGCAGCTTAGAGTCCGGGTGGACTGAAGCTTTCTTT. The variable domain in full, with the rest retrieved from reference TRBV7-6 and TRBJ1-1, is GAGVSQSPRYKVTKRGQDVALRCDPISGHVSLYWYRQALGQGPEFLTYFNYEAQQDKSGLPNDRFSAERPEGSISTLTIQRTEQRDSAMYRCASSLESGWTEAFFGQGTRLTVV.

This rearrangement joins TRBV6-6 to TRBJ2-7; 8 bases are a match to TRBD2. Germline CDR1 reads MNHNY; CDR2 reads SVGAGI (reference sequence). The J segment lost 5 bases and the V segment lost 6 bases, leaving 12 bases of the junction unmatched. This CDR3 has 15 residues. In DNA form, the CDR3 reads TGTGCCAGCAGCGAACCCGGGGGGGAAGGGAACGAGCAGTACTTC. It yields the protein CASSEPGGEGNEQYF.